This T cell receptor beta chain is drawn from a study of T cells after yellow fever vaccination (dated by TCRdb to between 2018 and 2020). Looking at the study overall: Libraries from fractions with low cell numbers were prepared with the SMART-Seq v4 Ultra Low Input RNA kit. Two healthy male donors, one aged 18 to 29 and one aged 30 to 39 years, were included in the cohort. Blood samples were taken at several timepoints before and after primary and secondary immunization, and bulk PBMC replicates and cell subsets were isolated. To track T-cell clones before and after primary and booster YFV17D yellow fever vaccination, bulk TCR alpha and beta repertoires were sequenced longitudinally. Here is what the overall study found, with its caveats: Compared with the primary T-cell response, the secondary T-cell response was faster but weaker, reaching its peak on day 5 rather than on day 15. The study included only two donors, which limits how far the findings can be generalized. Most clones expanded after primary vaccination were re-detected after the booster (almost 98% of CD4 and around nine tenths of CD8), suggesting broad memory maintenance. A small fraction of clonotypes showed up in both the CD4 and CD8 compartments, probably as a result of convergent recombination. Computational filtering was needed because FACS-sorted repertoires could contain abundant contaminating clonotypes from the bulk population.

Interpreted using the paper, the treatment or condition label stands for: live attenuated yellow fever vaccine strain. A standard Ficoll-Paque protocol was used to isolate PBMCs from peripheral blood. Dynabeads CD4 and CD8 positive selection kits were used to isolate CD4 and CD8 T-cell fractions. TriZol was used to extract RNA from bulk PBMCs, CD4 and CD8 fractions, and dextramer-positive and dextramer-negative fractions. Including cysteine and phenylalanine, the CDR3 has 17 amino acids. Only the CDR3 DNA stays, 51 bases, in frame from base 1. V loses 5 bases, J loses 0 bases, and the germline ends lie 14 bases apart. Per the germline V gene, MGHRA is the CDR1 and YSYEKL is the CDR2. This clonotype turned up a few times. Its antigen has not been determined. No much larger clonotype is one base removed from it; base qualities were not supplied. TCR cDNA was synthesized by 5'RACE template switching, through which a universal primer site and unique molecular identifiers were introduced. Priming for cDNA synthesis came from both the TCR alpha and TCR beta constant segments. Library amplification involved two PCR steps, and the second step added sample barcodes and sequencing adapters. Libraries were sequenced on Illumina HiSeq 2500 (2x100 bp) or NovaSeq (2x150 bp). In the original analysis: Reads were demultiplexed and collapsed into UMI consensus sequences with MIGEC, and V(D)J alignment was performed with MiXCR. Vaccine-responding clonotypes were identified with edgeR using replicate PBMC samples, with FDR below 0.01 and a log2 fold change above 5 up to day 15 being required. CD4 or CD8 identity was assigned to each bulk clonotype according to whether the clonotype was present at higher abundance in the sequenced CD4 repertoire or the sequenced CD8 repertoire. TCRdb applied fastp at Q25 and MiXCR to the public reads, then kept only in-frame beta chains. CDR3 protein sequences are deduplicated, and each keeps its most common genes and DNA. TCRdb's processing, not the authors' own work, is the source of the V and J calls. A total of tens of thousands of distinct CDR3 sequences appear in this sample, approximately 7.7% of them only once. Less than 45% of the sample lies in the top ten.

This material consisted of CD8+ T cells sorted from PBMCs, taken on the day of the first yellow fever vaccination. The chain employs TRBV4-1 and TRBJ2-6; TRBD2 is a possible D gene, resting on 7 matching bases. This TCR derives from a man aged 18 to 30 who received the YFV17D yellow fever vaccine. In nucleotides, the sequence is TGCGCCAGCAGCGGGGGGGGCGGCCCCTCTGGGGCCAACGTCCTGACTTTC. Its protein reads: CASSGGGGPSGANVLTF.